The present T cell receptor beta chain was sequenced within a study of OX40 agonist ivuxolimab in advanced cancers. Across the study: Every 2 weeks, patients received ivuxolimab intravenously, dosed at 0.01 to 10 mg/kg. Patients with prior anti-PD-1, anti-PD-L1 or anti-CTLA-4 therapy were eligible; about 41% had some. Three patients had partial responses: one hepatocellular carcinoma, two cutaneous melanoma.

TCRdb keeps only in-frame clones here, not all; method: immunoSEQ multiplex PCR. The table lists over 65,000 clones, about 85% of them singletons. Germline CDR1 MNHNY, CDR2 SVGAGI (reference sequence). V dropped 5 bases and J dropped 1; count of bases not matched to a gene: 7. CDR3 length equals 15 residues. This receptor was identified in an adult with an advanced solid tumor such as melanoma, head and neck, liver or kidney cancer. The sequencing used CD4+ or CD8+ T cells sorted from blood, collected in a trial of the OX40 agonist ivuxolimab. The V call is TRBV6-6, the J call TRBJ2-7, with 8 bases lining up with TRBD1. As DNA, the CDR3 is TGTGCCAGCAGTGGGGGACAGGCTGGTTCCTACGAGCAGTACTTC. This encodes CASSGGQAGSYEQYF.